One T cell receptor beta chain is described in this entry. The sample originates from a study of long-term antiretroviral therapy in people with HIV. Germline V gene sequence: CDR1 ENHRY, CDR2 SYGVKD. This CDR3 comprises 14 residues. Trimming pared 10 bases from V and 0 bases from J, leaving 15 bases between. immunoSEQ v3.0 was run at survey level. The protocol was immunoSEQ multiplex PCR, while the TCRdb copy is restricted to in-frame clones and leaves out a portion. The data hold roughly 30,000 clones, with over 85% observed a single time. Sequences were derived from unsorted PBMCs, sampled approximately 6.3 years after starting antiretroviral therapy. The sequence was obtained from a woman between 40 and 50 years old with HIV. The chain uses TRBV10-3 and TRBJ1-2, with D hard to call. This chain's CDR3 is CATFTGDANYGYTF. CDR3 nucleotides: TGTGCCACATTTACGGGAGACGCTAACTATGGCTACACCTTC.